These 9 T cell receptor beta chains were sequenced from one sample in a study of blood T cell repertoires in COVID-19. Profiling relied on immunoSEQ multiplex PCR, and the TCRdb table lists in-frame clones only, not all of them. The sample carries about 73,000 clones, roughly 89% recorded once. The sequenced sample was peripheral blood. Source of these receptors: an elderly man with acute or convalescent COVID-19.

V usage is TRBV5-1 and J usage is TRBJ2-1; no clear D. Germline V CDR1 and CDR2: SGHRS, YFSETQ. CDR3 length equals 15 residues. Trimming pared 1 base from V and 2 bases from J, leaving 10 bases between. The CDR3 DNA reads TGCGCCAGCAGCTTGATCAGGCCCCCCTACAATGAGCAGTTCTTC. Translating gives CASSLIRPPYNEQFF. The variable domain in full, completed from reference TRBV5-1 and TRBJ2-1, reads KAGVTQTPRYLIKTRGQQVTLSCSPISGHRSVSWYQQTPGQGLQFLFEYFSETQRNKGNFPGRFSGRQFSNSRSEMNVSTLELGDSALYLCASSLIRPPYNEQFFGPGTRLTVL.

The genes are TRBV30 and TRBJ1-4; unclear D gene. V was trimmed by 0 bases and J by 8 bases, leaving 10 bases between them. Germline CDR1 reads GTSNPN; CDR2 reads SVGIG (reference sequence). This CDR3 region has 13 residues. The CDR3 is CAWSVNVREKLFF. The DNA of the CDR3 is TGTGCCTGGAGTGTAAACGTGCGAGAAAAACTGTTTTTT.

The rearrangement uses TRBV19 and TRBJ1-2; no clear D. The germline gives CDR1 LNHDA, CDR2 SQIVND (reference sequence). The V end was cut by 3 bases, the J end by 3 bases, with 8 bases between. The CDR3 loop spans 13 amino acids. CDR3 DNA sequence: TGTGCCAGTAGTATGGAGGGTCACTATGGCTACACCTTC. This encodes CASSMEGHYGYTF.

The gene calls are TRBV21-1 and TRBJ2-7; the tabulated D call, TRBD2, remains unverified against the DNA. TRBV21-1 is an annotated pseudogene. The CDR3 consists of 19 residues. CDR3 nucleotides: TGTGCCAGCAGCAAAGAATTACTAGCGCGAACACGAAGCTCCTACGAGCAGTACTTC. Amino acid sequence: CASSKELLARTRSSYEQYF.

V and J are TRBV7-2 and TRBJ2-2; 14 bases map to TRBD2. Germline CDR1 reads SGHTA; CDR2 reads FQGNSA. The CDR3 has 16 amino acids. The V segment lost 5 bases and the J segment 7 bases; nucleotides outside the gene matches: 6. CDR3 sequence: CASSRLAGGQGGELFF. The DNA for the CDR3 is TGTGCCAGCAGCAGACTAGCGGGAGGGCAAGGCGGGGAGCTGTTTTTT. Combining the CDR3 with reference TRBV7-2 and TRBJ2-2 gives the whole variable domain GAGVSQSPSNKVTEKGKDVELRCDPISGHTALYWYRQSLGQGLEFLIYFQGNSAPDKSGLPSDRFSAERTGGSVSTLTIQRTQQEDSAVYLCASSRLAGGQGGELFFGEGSRLTVL.

This sequence joins TRBV6-5 and TRBJ1-4; D is unclear. The V end lost 7 bases, the J end lost 7 bases, and 7 bases lay between the germline ends. From germline, CDR1 is MNHEY and CDR2 SVGAGI. CDR3 length: 11 residues. CDR3 in amino acids: CASKTVEKLFF. The CDR3 bases are TGTGCCAGCAAAACGGTTGAAAAACTGTTTTTT.

The chain joins TRBV5-4 to TRBJ2-3; 10 bases line up with TRBD2. CDR3 length: 15 amino acids. Germline CDR1 reads SGHNT; CDR2 reads YYREEE (reference sequence). Trimming cost V 2 bases and J 4 bases; bases outside gene matches: 4. The CDR3 nucleotides read TGTGCCAGCAGCTTACGGACTAGCGGTGCAGATACGCAGTATTTT. Translation: CASSLRTSGADTQYF.

The chain is built from TRBV19 and TRBJ2-7; 8 nucleotides align to TRBD1. CDR1 and CDR2 (germline): LNHDA, SQIVND (reference sequence). The CDR3 is made up of 16 amino acids. The V segment lost 5 bases and the J segment 3 bases; nucleotides outside the gene matches: 12. CDR3 residues: CASSGILGQGGYEQYF. CDR3 in DNA: TGTGCCAGTAGTGGAATACTCGGACAGGGCGGCTACGAGCAGTACTTC.

The chain uses TRBV30 and TRBJ1-2, with unresolved D. Trimming took 4 bases from V and 1 from J, leaving 7 bases between them. CDR3 length: 12 amino acids. The germline V gene encodes CDR1 GTSNPN and CDR2 SVGIG (reference sequence). The DNA for the CDR3 is TGTGCCTGGACAGATAATAACTATGGCTACACCTTC. The encoded protein is CAWTDNNYGYTF.